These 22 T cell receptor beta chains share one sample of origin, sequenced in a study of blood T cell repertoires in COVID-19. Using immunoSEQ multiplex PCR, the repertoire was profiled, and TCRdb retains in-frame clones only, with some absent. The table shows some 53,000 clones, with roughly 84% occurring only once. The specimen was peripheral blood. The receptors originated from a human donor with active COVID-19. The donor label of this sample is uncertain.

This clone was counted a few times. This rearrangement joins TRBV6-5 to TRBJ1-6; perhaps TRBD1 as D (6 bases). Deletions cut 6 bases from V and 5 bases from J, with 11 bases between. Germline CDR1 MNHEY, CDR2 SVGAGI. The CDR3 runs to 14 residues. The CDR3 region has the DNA TGTGCCAGCAGACGCCGGGACAATAATTCACCCCTCCACTTT. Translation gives CASRRRDNNSPLHF.

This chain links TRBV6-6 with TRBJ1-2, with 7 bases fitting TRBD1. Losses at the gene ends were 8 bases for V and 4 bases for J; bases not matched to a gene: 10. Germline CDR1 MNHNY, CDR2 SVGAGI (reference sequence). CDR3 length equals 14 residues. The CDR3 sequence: CASGLRQGSYGYTF. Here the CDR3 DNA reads TGTGCCAGCGGACTAAGACAGGGAAGCTATGGCTACACCTTC.

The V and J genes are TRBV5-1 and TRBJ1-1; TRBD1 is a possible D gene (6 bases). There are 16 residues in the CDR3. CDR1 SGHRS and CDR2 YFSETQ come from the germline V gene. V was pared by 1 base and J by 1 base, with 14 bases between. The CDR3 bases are TGCGCCAGCAGCTTGACAGGGTCGTGGGGGAACACTGAAGCTTTCTTT. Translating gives CASSLTGSWGNTEAFF.

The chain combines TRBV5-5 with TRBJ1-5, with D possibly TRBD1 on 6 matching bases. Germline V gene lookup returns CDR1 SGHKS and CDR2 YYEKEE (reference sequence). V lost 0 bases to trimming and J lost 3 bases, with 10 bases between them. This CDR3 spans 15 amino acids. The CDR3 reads CASSLEQGYNQPQHF. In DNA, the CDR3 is TGTGCCAGCAGCTTGGAACAGGGATACAATCAGCCCCAGCATTTT.

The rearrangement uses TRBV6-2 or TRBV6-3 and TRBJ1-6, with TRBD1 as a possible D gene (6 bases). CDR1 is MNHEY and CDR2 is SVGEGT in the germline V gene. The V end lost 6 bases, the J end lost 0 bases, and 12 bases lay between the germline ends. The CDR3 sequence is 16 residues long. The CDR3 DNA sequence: TGTGCCAGCAGCCCTACAGGGAGCTCCTATAATTCACCCCTCCACTTT. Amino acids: CASSPTGSSYNSPLHF.

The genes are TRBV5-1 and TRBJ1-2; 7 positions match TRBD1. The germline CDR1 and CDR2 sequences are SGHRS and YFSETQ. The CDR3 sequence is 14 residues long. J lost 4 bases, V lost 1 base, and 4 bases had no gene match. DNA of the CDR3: TGCGCCAGCAGCTTGACAGGGGCGGGCTATGGCTACACCTTC. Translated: CASSLTGAGYGYTF.

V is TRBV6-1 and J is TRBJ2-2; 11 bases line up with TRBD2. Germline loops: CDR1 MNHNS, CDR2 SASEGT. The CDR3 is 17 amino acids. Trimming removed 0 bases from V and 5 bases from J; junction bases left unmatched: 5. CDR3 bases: TGTGCCAGCAGTGAAGCCCTAGCGGGGGGACGGACCGGGGAGCTGTTTTTT. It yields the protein CASSEALAGGRTGELFF.

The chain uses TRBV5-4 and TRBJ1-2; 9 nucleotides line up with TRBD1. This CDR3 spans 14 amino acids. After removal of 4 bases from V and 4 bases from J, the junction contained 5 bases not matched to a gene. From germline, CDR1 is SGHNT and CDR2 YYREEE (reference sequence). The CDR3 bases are TGTGCCAGCAGCAAGGGACAGGGCGGCTATGGCTACACCTTC. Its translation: CASSKGQGGYGYTF.

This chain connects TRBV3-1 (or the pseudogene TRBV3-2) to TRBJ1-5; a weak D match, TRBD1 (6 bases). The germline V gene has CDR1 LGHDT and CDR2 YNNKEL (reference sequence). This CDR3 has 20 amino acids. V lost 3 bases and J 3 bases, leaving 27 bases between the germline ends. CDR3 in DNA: TGTGCCAGCAGCCACCAAGCTGCGGTCAGGGGAATGGCGGACAATCAGCCCCAGCATTTT. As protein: CASSHQAAVRGMADNQPQHF.

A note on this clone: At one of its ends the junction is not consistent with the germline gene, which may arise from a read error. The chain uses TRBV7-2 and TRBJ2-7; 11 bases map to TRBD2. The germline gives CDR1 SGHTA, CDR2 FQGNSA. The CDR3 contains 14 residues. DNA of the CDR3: TGTGCCAGCAGCGTAGCGGGGGGGCTCGACGAGCAGTACTTC. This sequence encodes CASSVAGGLDEQYF.

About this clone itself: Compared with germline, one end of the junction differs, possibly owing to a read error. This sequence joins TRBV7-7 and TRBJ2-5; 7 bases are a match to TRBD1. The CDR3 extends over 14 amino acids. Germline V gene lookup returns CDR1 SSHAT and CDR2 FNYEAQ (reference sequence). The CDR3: CASSRDRVQETQYF. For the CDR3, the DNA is TGTGCTAGCAGCCGTGACAGGGTCCAAGAGACCCAGTACTTC. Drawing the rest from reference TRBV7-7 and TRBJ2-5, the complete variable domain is GAGVSQSPRYKVTKRGQDVTLRCDPISSHATLYWYQQALGQGPEFLTYFNYEAQPDKSGLPSDRFSAERPEGSISTLTIQRTEQRDSAMYRCASSRDRVQETQYFGPGTRLLVL.

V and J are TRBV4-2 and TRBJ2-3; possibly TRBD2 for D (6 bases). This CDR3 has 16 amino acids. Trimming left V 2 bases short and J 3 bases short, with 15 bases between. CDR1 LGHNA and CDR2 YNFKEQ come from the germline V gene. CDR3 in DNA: TGTGCCAGCAGCCAAACCGGGACTTCACTTACAGATACGCAGTATTTT. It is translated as CASSQTGTSLTDTQYF.

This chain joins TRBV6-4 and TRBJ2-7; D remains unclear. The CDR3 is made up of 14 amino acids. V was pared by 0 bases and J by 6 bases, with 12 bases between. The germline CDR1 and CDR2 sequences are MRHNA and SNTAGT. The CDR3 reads CASSDSVVRLEQYF. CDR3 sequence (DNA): TGTGCCAGCAGTGACTCTGTCGTCAGGCTCGAGCAGTACTTC.

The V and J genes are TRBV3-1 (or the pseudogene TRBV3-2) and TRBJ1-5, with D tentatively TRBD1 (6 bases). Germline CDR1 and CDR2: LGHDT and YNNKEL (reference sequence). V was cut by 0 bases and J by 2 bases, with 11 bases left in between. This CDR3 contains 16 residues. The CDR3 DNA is TGTGCCAGCAGCCAAGATTGGACAGACCGCAATCAGCCCCAGCATTTT. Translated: CASSQDWTDRNQPQHF.

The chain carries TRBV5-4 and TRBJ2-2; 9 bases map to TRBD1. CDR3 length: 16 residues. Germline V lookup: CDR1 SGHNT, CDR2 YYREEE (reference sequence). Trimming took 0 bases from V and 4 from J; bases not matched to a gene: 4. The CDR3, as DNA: TGTGCCAGCAGCTTGGCGGGACAGGGCTCCACCGGGGAGCTGTTTTTT. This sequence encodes CASSLAGQGSTGELFF.

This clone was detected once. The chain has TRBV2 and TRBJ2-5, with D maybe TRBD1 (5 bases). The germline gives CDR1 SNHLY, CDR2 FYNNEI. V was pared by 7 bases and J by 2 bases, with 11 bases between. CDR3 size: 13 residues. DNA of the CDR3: TGTGCCAGCAAGTGGGGCTCACAAGAGACCCAGTACTTC. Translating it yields CASKWGSQETQYF. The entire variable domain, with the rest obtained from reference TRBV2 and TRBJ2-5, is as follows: EPEVTQTPSHQVTQMGQEVILRCVPISNHLYFYWYRQILGQKVEFLVSFYNNEISEKSEIFDDQFSVERPDGSNFTLKIRSTKLEDSAMYFCASKWGSQETQYFGPGTRLLVL.

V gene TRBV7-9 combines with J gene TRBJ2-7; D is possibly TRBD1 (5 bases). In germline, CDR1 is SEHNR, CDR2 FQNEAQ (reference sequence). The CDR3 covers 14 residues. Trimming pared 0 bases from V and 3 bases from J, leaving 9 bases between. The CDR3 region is CASSLAGVNYEQYF. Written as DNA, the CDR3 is TGTGCCAGCAGCTTAGCAGGGGTGAACTACGAGCAGTACTTC. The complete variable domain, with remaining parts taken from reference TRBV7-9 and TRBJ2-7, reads DTGVSQNPRHKITKRGQNVTFRCDPISEHNRLYWYRQTLGQGPEFLTYFQNEAQLEKSRLLSDRFSAERPKGSFSTLEIQRTEQGDSAMYLCASSLAGVNYEQYFGPGTRLTVT.

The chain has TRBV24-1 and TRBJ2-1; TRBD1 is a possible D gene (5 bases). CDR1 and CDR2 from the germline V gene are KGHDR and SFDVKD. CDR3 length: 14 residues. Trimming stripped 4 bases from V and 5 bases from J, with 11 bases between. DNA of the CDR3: TGTGCCACCAGTGACCCGGCCAGGGACAATGAGCAGTTCTTC. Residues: CATSDPARDNEQFF.

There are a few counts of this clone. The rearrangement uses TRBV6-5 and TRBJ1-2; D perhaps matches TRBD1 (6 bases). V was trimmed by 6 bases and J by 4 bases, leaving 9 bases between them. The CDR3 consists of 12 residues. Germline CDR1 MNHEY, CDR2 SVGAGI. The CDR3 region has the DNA TGTGCCAGCAGGGGGACACGCTATGGCTACACCTTC. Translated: CASRGTRYGYTF.

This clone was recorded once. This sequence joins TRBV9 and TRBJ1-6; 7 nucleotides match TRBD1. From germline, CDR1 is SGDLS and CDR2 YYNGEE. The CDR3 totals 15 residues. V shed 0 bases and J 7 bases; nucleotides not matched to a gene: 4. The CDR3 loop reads CASSVAGQSNSPLHF. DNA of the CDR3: TGTGCCAGCAGCGTAGCGGGACAGTCAAATTCACCCCTCCACTTT.

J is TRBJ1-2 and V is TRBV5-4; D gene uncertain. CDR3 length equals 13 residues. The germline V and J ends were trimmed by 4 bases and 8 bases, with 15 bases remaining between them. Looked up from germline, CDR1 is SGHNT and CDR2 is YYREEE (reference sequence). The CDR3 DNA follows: TGTGCCAGCAGCCTCGACGTCGTGGGCGGCTACACCTTC. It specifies CASSLDVVGGYTF.

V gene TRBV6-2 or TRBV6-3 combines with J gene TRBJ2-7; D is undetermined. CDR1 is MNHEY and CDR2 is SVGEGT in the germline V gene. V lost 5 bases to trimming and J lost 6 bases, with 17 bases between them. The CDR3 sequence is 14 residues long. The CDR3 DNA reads TGTGCCAGCAGTATGTCGGTGGTAATCGGCGAGCAGTACTTC. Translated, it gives CASSMSVVIGEQYF.